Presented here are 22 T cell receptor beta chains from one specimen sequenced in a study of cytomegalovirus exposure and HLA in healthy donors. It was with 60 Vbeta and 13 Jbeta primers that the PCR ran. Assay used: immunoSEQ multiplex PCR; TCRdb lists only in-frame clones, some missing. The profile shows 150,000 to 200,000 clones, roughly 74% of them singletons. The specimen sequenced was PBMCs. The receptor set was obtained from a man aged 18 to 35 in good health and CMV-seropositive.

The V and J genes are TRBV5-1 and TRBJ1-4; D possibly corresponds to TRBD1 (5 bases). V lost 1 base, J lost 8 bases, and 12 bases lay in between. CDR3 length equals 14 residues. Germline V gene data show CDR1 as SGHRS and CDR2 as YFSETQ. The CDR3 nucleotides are TGCGCCAGCAGCTTGTCGCCGGGGGAGGAAAAACTGTTTTTT. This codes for CASSLSPGEEKLFF. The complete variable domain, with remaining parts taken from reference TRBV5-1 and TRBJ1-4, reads KAGVTQTPRYLIKTRGQQVTLSCSPISGHRSVSWYQQTPGQGLQFLFEYFSETQRNKGNFPGRFSGRQFSNSRSEMNVSTLELGDSALYLCASSLSPGEEKLFFGSGTQLSVL.

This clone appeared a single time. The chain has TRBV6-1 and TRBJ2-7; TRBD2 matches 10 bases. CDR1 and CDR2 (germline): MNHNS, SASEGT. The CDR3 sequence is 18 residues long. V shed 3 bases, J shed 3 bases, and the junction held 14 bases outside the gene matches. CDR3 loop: CASSEWGWLAGVYYEQYF. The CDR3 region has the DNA TGTGCCAGCAGTGAGTGGGGTTGGCTAGCGGGAGTATACTACGAGCAGTACTTC.

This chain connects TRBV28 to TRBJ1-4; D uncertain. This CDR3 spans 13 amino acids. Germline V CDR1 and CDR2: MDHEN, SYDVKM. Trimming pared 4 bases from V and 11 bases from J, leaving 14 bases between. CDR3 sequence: CASSSVQLWKLFF. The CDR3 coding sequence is TGTGCCAGCAGTTCAGTCCAGTTGTGGAAACTGTTTTTT.

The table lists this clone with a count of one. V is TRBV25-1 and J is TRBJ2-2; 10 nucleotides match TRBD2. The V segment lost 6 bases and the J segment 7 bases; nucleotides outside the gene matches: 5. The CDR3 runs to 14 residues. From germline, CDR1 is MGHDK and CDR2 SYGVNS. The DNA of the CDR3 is TGTGCCAGCAGAGCTAGCGGGAGTGGCGGGGAGCTGTTTTTT. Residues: CASRASGSGGELFF.

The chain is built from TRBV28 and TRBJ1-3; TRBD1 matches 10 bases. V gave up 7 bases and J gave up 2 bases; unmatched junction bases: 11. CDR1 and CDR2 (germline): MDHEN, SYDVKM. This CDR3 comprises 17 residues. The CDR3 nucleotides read TGTGCCAGCACCCCGACAGGGGGCAAGGTCCCTGGAAACACCATATATTTT. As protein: CASTPTGGKVPGNTIYF.

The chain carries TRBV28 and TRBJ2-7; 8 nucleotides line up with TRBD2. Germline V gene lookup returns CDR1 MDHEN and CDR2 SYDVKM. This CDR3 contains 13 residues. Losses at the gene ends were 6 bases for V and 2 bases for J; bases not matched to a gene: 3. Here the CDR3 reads CASSPAGAYEQYF. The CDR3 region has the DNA TGTGCCAGCAGCCCAGCGGGAGCCTACGAGCAGTACTTC.

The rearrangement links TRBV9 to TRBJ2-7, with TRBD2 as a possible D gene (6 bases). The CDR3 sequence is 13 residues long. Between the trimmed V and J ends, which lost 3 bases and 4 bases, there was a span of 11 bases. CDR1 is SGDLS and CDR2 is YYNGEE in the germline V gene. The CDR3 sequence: CASSGERAYEQYF. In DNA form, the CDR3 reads TGTGCCAGCAGCGGAGAGCGGGCTTACGAGCAGTACTTC.

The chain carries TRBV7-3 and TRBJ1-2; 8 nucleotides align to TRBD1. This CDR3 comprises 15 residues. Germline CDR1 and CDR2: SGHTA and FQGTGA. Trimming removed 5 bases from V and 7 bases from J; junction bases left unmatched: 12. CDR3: CASSPMSTGEAGYTF. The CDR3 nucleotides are TGTGCCAGCAGCCCCATGTCGACAGGGGAGGCTGGCTACACCTTC.

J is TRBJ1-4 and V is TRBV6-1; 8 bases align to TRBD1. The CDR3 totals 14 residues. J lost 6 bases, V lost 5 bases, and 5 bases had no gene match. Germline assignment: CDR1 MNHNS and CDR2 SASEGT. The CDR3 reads CASSRDRKDEKLFF. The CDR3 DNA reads TGTGCCAGCAGTAGGGACAGGAAGGATGAAAAACTGTTTTTT.

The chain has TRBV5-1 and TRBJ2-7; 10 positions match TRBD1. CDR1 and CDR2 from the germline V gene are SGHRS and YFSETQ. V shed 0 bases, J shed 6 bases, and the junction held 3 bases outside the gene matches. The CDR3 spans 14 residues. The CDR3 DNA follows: TGCGCCAGCAGCTTGGGGACAGGGGGGATCGAGCAGTACTTC. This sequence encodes CASSLGTGGIEQYF.

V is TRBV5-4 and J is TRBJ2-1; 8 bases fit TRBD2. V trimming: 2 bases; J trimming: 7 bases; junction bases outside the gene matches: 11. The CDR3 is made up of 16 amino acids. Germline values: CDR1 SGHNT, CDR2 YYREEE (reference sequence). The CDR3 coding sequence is TGTGCCAGCAGCTTTTATCGGACGGGAGGGTCTAATGAGCAGTTCTTC. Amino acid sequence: CASSFYRTGGSNEQFF.

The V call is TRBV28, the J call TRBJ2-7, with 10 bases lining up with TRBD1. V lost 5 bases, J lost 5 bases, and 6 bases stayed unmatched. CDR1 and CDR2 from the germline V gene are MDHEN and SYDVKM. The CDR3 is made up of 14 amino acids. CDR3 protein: CASSPPGQGNEQYF. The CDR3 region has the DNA TGTGCCAGCAGTCCGCCGGGACAGGGGAACGAGCAGTACTTC.

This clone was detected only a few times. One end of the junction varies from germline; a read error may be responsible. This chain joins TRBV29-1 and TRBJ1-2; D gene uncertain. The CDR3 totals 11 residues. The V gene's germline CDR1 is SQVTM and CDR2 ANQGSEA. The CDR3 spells CSVEGPLGYTF. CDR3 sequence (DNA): TGCAGCGTCGAAGGGCCTTTAGGCTACACCTTC. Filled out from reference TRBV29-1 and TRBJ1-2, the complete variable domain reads SAVISQKPSRDICQRGTSLTIQCQVDSQVTMMFWYRQQPGQSLTLIATANQGSEATYESGFVIDKFPISRPNLTFSTLTVSNMSPEDSSIYLCSVEGPLGYTFGSGTRLTVV.

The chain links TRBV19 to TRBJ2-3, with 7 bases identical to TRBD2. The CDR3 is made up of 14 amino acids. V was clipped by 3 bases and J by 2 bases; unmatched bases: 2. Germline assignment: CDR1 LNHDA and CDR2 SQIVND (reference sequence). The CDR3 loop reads CASSISGNTDTQYF. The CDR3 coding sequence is TGTGCCAGTAGTATCAGCGGGAACACAGATACGCAGTATTTT.

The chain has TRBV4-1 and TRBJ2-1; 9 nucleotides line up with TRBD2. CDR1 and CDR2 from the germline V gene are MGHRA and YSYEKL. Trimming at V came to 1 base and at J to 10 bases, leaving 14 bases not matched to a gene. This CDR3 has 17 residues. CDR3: CASSQGSAGGPRWEQFF. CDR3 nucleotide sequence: TGCGCCAGCAGCCAAGGGTCCGCGGGAGGGCCTAGGTGGGAGCAGTTCTTC.

As DNA, the CDR3 is TGTGCCAGCAGTTTACAGGGTAGCGGCACCGGGGAGCTGTTTTTT. Protein product: CASSLQGSGTGELFF. The V call is TRBV11-2, the J call TRBJ2-2; D assignment may be TRBD1 or TRBD2 (6 bases each). V was cut by 6 bases and J by 4 bases, with 15 bases left in between. The CDR3 has 15 amino acids. The V gene's germline CDR1 is SGHAT and CDR2 FQNNGV.

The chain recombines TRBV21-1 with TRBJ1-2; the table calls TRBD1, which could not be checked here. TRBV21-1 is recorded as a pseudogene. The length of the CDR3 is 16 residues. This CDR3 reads CASSKERGTGFYGYTF. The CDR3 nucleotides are TGTGCCAGCAGCAAAGAACGCGGGACAGGTTTTTATGGCTACACCTTC.

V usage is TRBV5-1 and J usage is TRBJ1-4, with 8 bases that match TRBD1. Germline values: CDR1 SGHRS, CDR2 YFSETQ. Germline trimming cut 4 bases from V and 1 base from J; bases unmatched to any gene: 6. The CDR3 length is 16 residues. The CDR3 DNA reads TGCGCCAGCAGCCACGGACAGGGAGGAACTAATGAAAAACTGTTTTTT. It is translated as CASSHGQGGTNEKLFF.

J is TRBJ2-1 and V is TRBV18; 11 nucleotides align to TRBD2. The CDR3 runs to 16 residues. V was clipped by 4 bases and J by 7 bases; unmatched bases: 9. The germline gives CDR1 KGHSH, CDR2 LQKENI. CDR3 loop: CASSQRVGLADNEQFF. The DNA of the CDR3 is TGTGCCAGCTCACAAAGGGTGGGACTAGCGGATAATGAGCAGTTCTTC. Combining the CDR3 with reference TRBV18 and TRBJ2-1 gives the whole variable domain NAGVMQNPRHLVRRRGQEARLRCSPMKGHSHVYWYRQLPEEGLKFMVYLQKENIIDESGMPKERFSAEFPKEGPSILRIQQVVRGDSAAYFCASSQRVGLADNEQFFGPGTRLTVL.

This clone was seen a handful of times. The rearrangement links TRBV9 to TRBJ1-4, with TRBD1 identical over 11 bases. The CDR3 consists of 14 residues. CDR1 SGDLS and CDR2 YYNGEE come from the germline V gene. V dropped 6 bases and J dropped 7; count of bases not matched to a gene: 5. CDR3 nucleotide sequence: TGTGCCAGCACGGCCGGGACAGGGGGTGAAAAACTGTTTTTT. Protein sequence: CASTAGTGGEKLFF.

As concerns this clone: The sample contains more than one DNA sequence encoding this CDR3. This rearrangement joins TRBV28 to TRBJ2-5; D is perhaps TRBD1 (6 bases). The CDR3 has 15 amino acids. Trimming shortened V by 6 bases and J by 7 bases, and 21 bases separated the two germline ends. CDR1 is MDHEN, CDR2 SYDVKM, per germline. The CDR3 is CASSPSRGNIVTQYF. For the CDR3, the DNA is TGTGCCAGCAGCCCTAGCAGGGGTAACATCGTGACCCAGTACTTC.

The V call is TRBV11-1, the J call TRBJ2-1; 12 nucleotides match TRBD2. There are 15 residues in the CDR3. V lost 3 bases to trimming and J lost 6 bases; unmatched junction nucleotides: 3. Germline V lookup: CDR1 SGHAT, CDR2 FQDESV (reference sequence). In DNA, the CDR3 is TGTGCCAGCAGCTTCGGACTAGCGGGGCGCAATGAGCAGTTCTTC. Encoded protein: CASSFGLAGRNEQFF.